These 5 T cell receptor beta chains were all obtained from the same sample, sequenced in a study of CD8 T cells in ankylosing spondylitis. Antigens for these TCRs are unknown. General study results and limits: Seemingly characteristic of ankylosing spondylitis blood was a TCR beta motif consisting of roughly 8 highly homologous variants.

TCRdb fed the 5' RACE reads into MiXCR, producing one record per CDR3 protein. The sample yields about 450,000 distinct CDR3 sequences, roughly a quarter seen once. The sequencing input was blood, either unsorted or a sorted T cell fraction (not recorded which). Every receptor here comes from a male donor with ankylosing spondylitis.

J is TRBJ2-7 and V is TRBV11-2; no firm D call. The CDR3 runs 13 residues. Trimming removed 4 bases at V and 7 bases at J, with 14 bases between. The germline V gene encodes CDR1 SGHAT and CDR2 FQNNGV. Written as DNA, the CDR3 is TGTGCCAGCAGCTATTCCCCCGAAGGGGAGCAGTACTTC. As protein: CASSYSPEGEQYF.

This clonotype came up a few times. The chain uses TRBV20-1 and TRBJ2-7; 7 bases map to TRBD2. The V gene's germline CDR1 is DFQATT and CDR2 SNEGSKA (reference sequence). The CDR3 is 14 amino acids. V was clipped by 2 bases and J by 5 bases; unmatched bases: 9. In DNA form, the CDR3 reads TGCAGTGCTAGACCTGTTAGCGGGCTTAACGAGCAGTACTTC. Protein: CSARPVSGLNEQYF.

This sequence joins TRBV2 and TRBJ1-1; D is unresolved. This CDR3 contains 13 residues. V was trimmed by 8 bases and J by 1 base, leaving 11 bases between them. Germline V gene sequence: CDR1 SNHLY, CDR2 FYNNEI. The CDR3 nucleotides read TGTGCCAGCGGTTTCGCCAGGAACACTGAAGCTTTCTTT. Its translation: CASGFARNTEAFF.

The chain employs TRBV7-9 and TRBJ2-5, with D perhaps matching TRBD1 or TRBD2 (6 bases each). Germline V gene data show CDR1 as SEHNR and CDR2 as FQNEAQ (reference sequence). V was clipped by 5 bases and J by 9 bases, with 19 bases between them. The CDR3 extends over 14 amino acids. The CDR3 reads CASSQGGLQGAQYF. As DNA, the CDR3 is TGTGCCAGCAGCCAAGGGGGACTCCAGGGTGCCCAGTACTTC.

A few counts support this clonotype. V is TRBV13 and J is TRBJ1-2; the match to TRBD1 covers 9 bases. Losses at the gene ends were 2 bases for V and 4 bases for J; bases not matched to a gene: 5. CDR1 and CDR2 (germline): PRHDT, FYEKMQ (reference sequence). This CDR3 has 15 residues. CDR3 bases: TGTGCCAGCAGCTTAAAGGGACAGGGTATCTATGGCTACACCTTC. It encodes CASSLKGQGIYGYTF.